The rows below give T cell receptor beta chains drawn from one sample of a study of human T cells and chemical hapten exposure. TCRdb itself ran the RACE reads through MiXCR, one entry per CDR3 protein. The sample includes around 99,000 distinct CDR3 sequences, about an eighth of them seen just once. The source was whole blood, collected in connection with sensitization to the hapten diphenylcyclopropenone (DPC). These receptor sequences come from a woman between 40 and 55 years old with alopecia areata. Some clones in this sample may be carry-over from other donors' samples. Each CDR3 is given with its conserved first and last residue. D genes are given only for firm matches. Only some rows state a clone size, as once, few, many or a class for expanded clones.

size,V,D,J,DNA,CDR3
many,TRBV10-3,TRBD2,TRBJ2-3,TGTGCCACAAAGCGGGAGGGGGCAGATACGCAGTATTTT,CATKREGADTQYF
.,TRBV20-1,.,TRBJ1-2,TGCAGTGCTAGAATCAGGGATGGCTACACCTTC,CSARIRDGYTF
few,TRBV7-8,.,TRBJ1-2,TGTGCCAGCAGTCAACGTCCGGGACGAAAACGGGATGGCTACACCTTC,CASSQRPGRKRDGYTF
.,TRBV11-1,.,TRBJ1-1,TGTGCCAGCAGGAGAGACGGTAGTGAAGCTTTCTTT,CASRRDGSEAFF
.,TRBV29-1,.,TRBJ2-1,TGCAGCGTTGGGAGCGAATACAATGAGCAGTTCTTC,CSVGSEYNEQFF
.,TRBV27,.,TRBJ2-6,TGTGCCAGCAGTTTAAGGTCTCCGCTCTCTGGGGCCAACGTCCTGACTTTC,CASSLRSPLSGANVLTF
once,TRBV2,TRBD2,TRBJ2-1,TGTGCCAGCAGTGACCTGGGACTAGCTGAACACAATGAGCAGTTCTTC,CASSDLGLAEHNEQFF
.,TRBV28,.,TRBJ1-1,TGTGCCAGCAGTTTGGTCAGCTTGAACACTGAAGCTTTCTTT,CASSLVSLNTEAFF
few,TRBV6-2/TRBV6-3,.,TRBJ2-5,TGTGCCAGCAGTAACCGTGCGCTAATCGGGGAAGAGACCCAGTACTTC,CASSNRALIGEETQYF
.,TRBV7-9,.,TRBJ1-2,TGTGCCAGCAGCCCGACGGAAAACTATGGCTACACCTTC,CASSPTENYGYTF
few,TRBV20-1,TRBD1,TRBJ1-1,TGCAGTGCTCCGCGACAGGGCACTGAAGCTTTCTTT,CSAPRQGTEAFF
few,TRBV6-2/TRBV6-3,.,TRBJ1-5,TGTGCCAGCAGCAAGATGACCGGGAGGTGGAATCAGCCCCAGCATTTT,CASSKMTGRWNQPQHF
.,TRBV12-3/TRBV12-4,TRBD1,TRBJ1-2,TGTGCCAGCACTGACACCGGGACAGGACGCTATGGCTACACCTTC,CASTDTGTGRYGYTF
.,TRBV18,.,TRBJ2-7,TGTGCCAGCTCACCCTTACCGGGACGAAGGGACGAGCAGTACTTC,CASSPLPGRRDEQYF
.,TRBV12-3/TRBV12-4,.,TRBJ1-6,TGTGCCAGCAGTTTAGGGAAGGTCAATTCACCCCTCCACTTT,CASSLGKVNSPLHF
many,TRBV12-3/TRBV12-4,.,TRBJ1-5,TGTGCCAGCAGCCTCGACAGGAGGAATCAGCCCCAGCATTTT,CASSLDRRNQPQHF
.,TRBV28,.,TRBJ2-2,TGTGCCAGCATTTCGAGGAACACCGGGGAGCTGTTTTTT,CASISRNTGELFF
.,TRBV9,.,TRBJ2-1,TGTGCCAGCAGCGTAACCCCCTCCTACAATGAGCAGTTCTTC,CASSVTPSYNEQFF
few,TRBV10-3,.,TRBJ1-2,TGTGCCATCAGTGACCATCCGAACTATGGCTACACCTTC,CAISDHPNYGYTF
few,TRBV12-3/TRBV12-4,TRBD1,TRBJ2-7,TGTGCCAGCAGTCCCTCCTGGGGACAGAGCTCCTACGAGCAGTACTTC,CASSPSWGQSSYEQYF
few,TRBV6-6,.,TRBJ1-1,TGTGCCAGCAGTTACGAGCCGGCCCGAAACACTGAAGCTTTCTTT,CASSYEPARNTEAFF
.,TRBV18,.,TRBJ2-1,TGTGCCAGCTCCCCCCGGGCAGACGGACAAAGGGATGAGCAGTTCTTC,CASSPRADGQRDEQFF